Sequencing of this T cell receptor (beta chain) was carried out in a study of T cell repertoires in cytomegalovirus infection. This clonotype has only a few counts. In TCRdb, the reads were re-called with MiXCR into one record per CDR3 protein. This sample has some 200,000 distinct CDR3 sequences, with about 21% found just once. The clonotype was recovered from a human donor in good health (CMV status not recorded). Some clones in this sample may be carry-over from other donors' samples. The sequencing sample was made of PBMCs.

CDR3: CASSFEGLAGREQFF. Here the CDR3 DNA reads TGTGCCAGCAGCTTCGAAGGACTAGCGGGGAGAGAGCAGTTCTTC. J is TRBJ2-1 and V is TRBV7-8; 12 positions agree with TRBD2. J lost 10 bases, V lost 3 bases, and 7 bases had no gene match. The CDR3 sequence is 15 residues long. Germline V CDR1 and CDR2: SGHVS, FQNEAQ.